The 29 T cell receptor beta chains reported below all come from one sample, sequenced in a study of shared clonotypes between healthy human individuals. TCRdb keeps only in-frame clones here, not all; method: immunoSEQ multiplex PCR. The data contain around 2.5 million clones, roughly 93% of them singletons. The sample taken for sequencing was naive CD4+ T cells from PBMCs. Sample subset: CD45RA+ positively selected. Every receptor here comes from a man aged 18-30 years in good health. Some clones in this sample may be carry-over from other donors' samples.

This sequence joins TRBV28 and TRBJ2-7; D is possibly TRBD2 (6 bases). CDR1 is MDHEN and CDR2 is SYDVKM in the germline V gene. CDR3 length equals 15 residues. V was clipped by 8 bases and J by 7 bases, with 24 bases between them. For the CDR3, the DNA is TGTGCCAGCTCCCTGGCGGGGATCCCCTCGGAGGAGCAGTACTTC. Translated: CASSLAGIPSEEQYF.

This chain connects TRBV27 to TRBJ2-1; 8 positions agree with TRBD1. Germline-derived CDR1 and CDR2 are MNHEY and SMNVEV (reference sequence). The junction had 10 bases not matched to a gene; V was cut back by 5 bases and J by 10 bases. This CDR3 is built from 14 residues. The CDR3 DNA follows: TGTGCCAGCAGTCCACAGGGGGGTTTTAGGGAGCAGTTCTTC. Protein product: CASSPQGGFREQFF.

The V call is TRBV6-1, the J call TRBJ2-7, with D unclear. CDR1 and CDR2 from the germline V gene are MNHNS and SASEGT. Between the trimmed V and J ends, which lost 6 bases and 1 base, there was a span of 10 bases. The CDR3 has 13 residues. The CDR3, as DNA: TGTGCCAGCAGGGCGGACGTATCCTACGAGCAGTACTTC. Protein sequence: CASRADVSYEQYF.

The chain employs TRBV18 and TRBJ2-6; 8 nucleotides match TRBD1. The V and J ends lost 4 bases and 1 base, in that order; junction bases with no gene match: 3. From germline, CDR1 is KGHSH and CDR2 LQKENI. The CDR3 has 16 amino acids. CDR3 sequence (DNA): TGTGCCAGCTCACGAGACAGGGGTTCTGGGGCCAACGTCCTGACTTTC. This encodes CASSRDRGSGANVLTF.

This clone has a single count. The CDR3 here is CAASGSPSYNEQFF. CDR3 in DNA: TGTGCCGCTAGCGGGAGTCCCTCCTACAATGAGCAGTTCTTC. V gene TRBV10-3 combines with J gene TRBJ2-1; 10 nucleotides agree with TRBD2. Germline assignment: CDR1 ENHRY and CDR2 SYGVKD. The CDR3 spans 14 residues. The ends lost 11 bases at V and 0 bases at J; junction bases unmatched: 4.

This clone was recorded only once. Additional DNA sequences in this sample encode the identical CDR3. V is TRBV7-3 and J is TRBJ1-1; D is perhaps TRBD1 (6 bases). The germline gives CDR1 SGHTA, CDR2 FQGTGA. CDR3 length: 14 amino acids. V was trimmed by 5 bases and J by 1 base, leaving 11 bases between them. CDR3 nucleotides: TGTGCCAGCAGCCTTACGACAGGGAACACTGAAGCTTTCTTT. Its translation is CASSLTTGNTEAFF. The full variable domain, in which reference TRBV7-3 and TRBJ1-1 provide the parts outside the CDR3, is GAGVSQTPSNKVTEKGKYVELRCDPISGHTALYWYRQSLGQGPEFLIYFQGTGAADDSGLPNDRFFAVRPEGSVSTLKIQRTERGDSAVYLCASSLTTGNTEAFFGQGTRLTVV.

The V gene is TRBV28, the J gene TRBJ2-7, with a weak D call TRBD2 (6 bases). The germline V gene has CDR1 MDHEN and CDR2 SYDVKM. Between the trimmed V and J ends, which lost 11 bases and 0 bases, there was a span of 8 bases. There are 11 residues in the CDR3. The CDR3 bases are TGTGCCGCGCGGGACTCCTACGAGCAGTACTTC. This gives the protein CAARDSYEQYF.

This sequence joins TRBV6-6 and TRBJ2-5, with 10 positions matching TRBD1. The CDR3 loop spans 15 amino acids. From germline, CDR1 is MNHNY and CDR2 SVGAGI (reference sequence). After removal of 6 bases from V and 5 bases from J, the junction contained 9 bases not matched to a gene. CDR3 in DNA: TGTGCCAGCAGGGAAGACAGGGGGCGTGGGGAGACCCAGTACTTC. It codes for CASREDRGRGETQYF.

The chain combines TRBV5-3 with TRBJ2-7, with D tentatively TRBD1 (5 bases). TRBV5-3 is identified as an open reading frame with a role that is uncertain. The V end lost 3 bases, the J end lost 7 bases, and 20 bases lay between the germline ends. The CDR3 spans 15 residues. The CDR3, as DNA: TGTGCCAGAAGCTCCTTGGCTCAGGGCGTGGAAGAGCAGTACTTC. This gives the protein CARSSLAQGVEEQYF.

The chain links TRBV7-2 to TRBJ2-7; 8 bases align to TRBD2. Germline V gives CDR1 SGHTA, CDR2 FQGNSA. This CDR3 has 15 amino acids. Trimming at V came to 3 bases and at J to 2 bases, leaving 6 bases not matched to a gene. The CDR3 nucleotides read TGTGCCAGCAGCTTGCTAGCGGGCTTCACCTACGAGCAGTACTTC. Its protein is CASSLLAGFTYEQYF.

The count of this clone is one. The chain uses TRBV5-6 and TRBJ2-1; 8 bases map to TRBD2. This CDR3 has 17 amino acids. CDR1 and CDR2 from the germline V gene are SGHDT and YYEEEE. Unmatched junction bases numbered 7, after V lost 1 base and J lost 1 base. The CDR3, as DNA: TGTGCCAGCAGCTTGACTAGCGGAGCCGATTCCTACAATGAGCAGTTCTTC. Translated, it gives CASSLTSGADSYNEQFF.

This chain uses TRBV5-1 with TRBJ2-1, with 12 nucleotides matching TRBD2. The CDR3 consists of 15 residues. J gave up 6 bases and V 4 bases, and 5 bases lay outside the gene matches. Germline loops: CDR1 SGHRS, CDR2 YFSETQ. The CDR3 coding sequence is TGCGCCAGCAGCCCGGGACTAGCGGGCTCCAATGAGCAGTTCTTC. It encodes CASSPGLAGSNEQFF.

With respect to this clone: Other nucleotide sequences in the sample specify the same CDR3. V and J are TRBV7-2 and TRBJ2-7; no definite D call. The V gene's germline CDR1 is SGHTA and CDR2 FQGNSA. The CDR3 sequence is 12 residues long. The V end was cut by 0 bases, the J end by 4 bases, with 4 bases between. In DNA, the CDR3 is TGTGCCAGCAGCTTAGCGGATTACGAGCAGTACTTC. It is translated as CASSLADYEQYF.

The rearrangement joins TRBV19 to TRBJ1-2, with 9 bases fitting TRBD1. The CDR3 has 15 residues. The V segment lost 5 bases and the J segment 3 bases; nucleotides outside the gene matches: 7. From germline, CDR1 is LNHDA and CDR2 SQIVND (reference sequence). CDR3 sequence (DNA): TGTGCCAGTAGTTCGATGGGACAGGGTGACTATGGCTACACCTTC. Translated, it gives CASSSMGQGDYGYTF.

The CDR3 reads CASSFLGGTTEAFF. In DNA, the CDR3 is TGTGCCAGCAGCTTCTTGGGGGGGACCACTGAAGCTTTCTTT. This chain connects TRBV6-5 to TRBJ1-1; the D gene is possibly TRBD1 (5 bases). CDR1 is MNHEY, CDR2 SVGAGI, per germline. Trimming pared 6 bases from V and 4 bases from J, leaving 15 bases between. This CDR3 has 14 amino acids.

V gene TRBV5-8 combines with J gene TRBJ2-7; D unresolved. The V end lost 0 bases, the J end lost 7 bases, and 17 bases lay between the germline ends. The CDR3 totals 15 residues. Germline CDR1 reads SGHTS; CDR2 reads YDEGEE. In nucleotides, the CDR3 is TGTGCCAGCAGCTTGGCGTATGGGGTCTTGGGGGAGCAGTACTTC. Protein product: CASSLAYGVLGEQYF.

V and J are TRBV20-1 and TRBJ2-1, with D perhaps TRBD1 or TRBD2 (5 bases each). Germline CDR1 and CDR2: DFQATT and SNEGSKA (reference sequence). The ends were cut back, 3 bases at V and 10 bases at J, with 10 bases in the middle. The CDR3 runs 11 residues. In DNA form, the CDR3 reads TGCAGTGCTAGTCTCAGGGACGAGCAGTTCTTC. The encoded protein is CSASLRDEQFF.

The chain recombines TRBV5-4 with TRBJ2-1; 7 bases map to TRBD2. The CDR3 contains 14 residues. Germline V gene sequence: CDR1 SGHNT, CDR2 YYREEE (reference sequence). J was trimmed by 8 bases and V by 0 bases; bases with no gene match: 5. Written as DNA, the CDR3 is TGTGCCAGCAGCTTGGGACTAGCCACCGATGAGCAGTTCTTC. Its translation: CASSLGLATDEQFF. Full variable domain (outside the CDR3, taken from reference TRBV5-4 and TRBJ2-1): ETGVTQSPTHLIKTRGQQVTLRCSSQSGHNTVSWYQQALGQGPQFIFQYYREEENGRGNFPPRFSGLQFPNYSSELNVNALELDDSALYLCASSLGLATDEQFFGPGTRLTVL.

This chain connects TRBV6-6 to TRBJ2-1, with 8 bases aligning to TRBD1. This CDR3 has 15 amino acids. Germline V CDR1 and CDR2: MNHNY, SVGAGI (reference sequence). V dropped 5 bases and J dropped 1; count of bases not matched to a gene: 4. In DNA form, the CDR3 reads TGTGCCAGCAGTCCACAGGGGGTGTCCTACAATGAGCAGTTCTTC. Translated: CASSPQGVSYNEQFF.

The chain carries TRBV25-1 and TRBJ2-2; the D gene could be TRBD1 or TRBD2 (5 bases each). This CDR3 is 16 amino acids long. Germline CDR1 and CDR2: MGHDK and SYGVNS. Between the trimmed V and J ends, which lost 5 bases and 4 bases, there was a span of 17 bases. CDR3 bases: TGTGCCAGCAGTTTTTCAGCCGGGACCTTCACCGGGGAGCTGTTTTTT. Protein sequence: CASSFSAGTFTGELFF.

This chain uses TRBV6-5 with TRBJ2-2, with D maybe TRBD1 (6 bases). Between the trimmed V and J ends, which lost 7 bases and 7 bases, there was a span of 13 bases. This CDR3 has 13 amino acids. CDR1 is MNHEY, CDR2 SVGAGI, per germline. DNA of the CDR3: TGTGCCAGCAAAGAAAGAGGGGGCGGGGAGCTGTTTTTT. This codes for CASKERGGGELFF.

The chain is built from TRBV7-9 and TRBJ1-5; D remains ambiguous. This CDR3 contains 13 residues. Germline assignment: CDR1 SEHNR and CDR2 FQNEAQ (reference sequence). Deletions cut 2 bases from V and 8 bases from J, with 10 bases between. The CDR3 nucleotides read TGTGCCAGCAGCTTAATGGGAACAGAGCCCCAGCATTTT. Translated, it gives CASSLMGTEPQHF.

The J gene is TRBJ1-5, the V gene TRBV19; 8 bases map to TRBD1. Per the germline V gene, CDR1 is LNHDA and CDR2 is SQIVND (reference sequence). The ends lost 5 bases at V and 4 bases at J; junction bases unmatched: 10. This CDR3 has 16 residues. CDR3 in amino acids: CASSVHRDRRNQPQHF. CDR3 DNA: TGTGCCAGTAGTGTCCACCGGGACAGGCGTAATCAGCCCCAGCATTTT.

This clone showed up just once. The V and J genes are TRBV4-1 and TRBJ2-2; 12 nucleotides match TRBD2. The CDR3 is made up of 17 amino acids. V trimming: 1 base; J trimming: 8 bases; junction bases outside the gene matches: 8. Germline CDR1 is MGHRA and CDR2 is YSYEKL. The CDR3 is CASSQALAGGRLGELFF. The CDR3 nucleotides are TGCGCCAGCAGCCAAGCACTAGCGGGAGGCCGACTGGGGGAGCTGTTTTTT.

This clone was observed a single time. The rearrangement links TRBV5-1 to TRBJ1-3; 9 bases match TRBD1. Germline lookup yields CDR1 SGHRS and CDR2 YFSETQ. The CDR3 length is 16 residues. V lost 2 bases to trimming and J lost 4 bases; unmatched junction nucleotides: 7. The CDR3 DNA follows: TGCGCCAGCAGCTTACAGGGGGCGGTGGTCGGAAACACCATATATTTT. It yields the protein CASSLQGAVVGNTIYF.

The chain uses TRBV11-3 and TRBJ2-1; 10 positions agree with TRBD2. This CDR3 region has 16 residues. Looked up from germline, CDR1 is SGHNT and CDR2 is YENEEA. Trimming removed 3 bases from V and 7 bases from J; junction bases left unmatched: 9. CDR3 sequence (DNA): TGTGCCAGCAGCTTGGGAGCGGGAGGGCCTTGGAATGAGCAGTTCTTC. Protein: CASSLGAGGPWNEQFF. Full variable domain (outside the CDR3, taken from reference TRBV11-3 and TRBJ2-1): EAGVVQSPRYKIIEKKQPVAFWCNPISGHNTLYWYLQNLGQGPELLIRYENEEAVDDSQLPKDRFSAERLKGVDSTLKIQPAELGDSAVYLCASSLGAGGPWNEQFFGPGTRLTVL.

The chain has TRBV5-1 and TRBJ2-3, with 12 bases lining up with TRBD2. This CDR3 comprises 18 residues. From germline, CDR1 is SGHRS and CDR2 YFSETQ. V was pared by 0 bases and J by 4 bases, with 9 bases of the junction left unmatched. CDR3 loop: CASSLAETSGSFADTQYF. CDR3 in DNA: TGCGCCAGCAGCTTGGCCGAGACTAGCGGGAGCTTTGCAGATACGCAGTATTTT.

This clone showed up just once. The chain couples TRBV7-2 to TRBJ2-7; the D gene is possibly TRBD2 (6 bases). Germline V gene lookup returns CDR1 SGHTA and CDR2 FQGNSA. This CDR3 comprises 16 residues. Deletions cut 5 bases from V and 3 bases from J, with 20 bases between. This CDR3 is CASSPSWVGRSYEQYF. The CDR3 bases are TGTGCCAGCAGCCCTTCCTGGGTCGGGAGAAGCTACGAGCAGTACTTC.

This clone was counted a single time. This chain connects TRBV29-1 to TRBJ1-3; no clear D gene. CDR1 is SQVTM, CDR2 ANQGSEA, per germline. There are 13 residues in the CDR3. The V end lost 4 bases, the J end lost 7 bases, and 14 bases lay between the germline ends. CDR3: CSVATIFGNTIYF. The CDR3, as DNA: TGCAGCGTTGCGACGATTTTTGGGAACACCATATATTTT. The complete variable domain, with remaining parts taken from reference TRBV29-1 and TRBJ1-3, reads SAVISQKPSRDICQRGTSLTIQCQVDSQVTMMFWYRQQPGQSLTLIATANQGSEATYESGFVIDKFPISRPNLTFSTLTVSNMSPEDSSIYLCSVATIFGNTIYFGEGSWLTVV.